This TCR beta chain derives from a study of OX40 agonist ivuxolimab in advanced cancers. Overall study: The dose-escalation group included hepatocellular carcinoma, melanoma, renal cell carcinoma and head and neck cancer.

Findings and limits, study-wide: Partial responders at 0.1-3.0 mg/kg showed near-lowest clonal expansion. Clonal expansion from baseline to week 6 occurred in both CD4+ and CD8+ T cells.

Assay used: immunoSEQ multiplex PCR; TCRdb lists only in-frame clones, some missing. The sample has 70,000 to 95,000 clones; 87% are singletons. This clone was counted between two and nine times. No antigen is known for it. Autoimmune disease history or systemic immunosuppression led to patients being barred. In germline, CDR1 is MDHEN, CDR2 SYDVKM. The CDR3 is 12 amino acids. V lost 8 bases and J lost 8, with 15 bases in between. Sequences were derived from CD4+ or CD8+ T cells sorted from blood, sampled in a trial of the OX40 agonist ivuxolimab. The receptor was isolated from an adult with an advanced solid tumor such as melanoma, head and neck, liver or kidney cancer. The chain joins TRBV28 to TRBJ1-2; D is uncertain. This chain's CDR3 is CASFGVIGGYTF. The CDR3, as DNA: TGTGCCAGCTTTGGGGTAATAGGGGGCTACACCTTC.